This paragraph covers one TCR beta chain sequence. Its antigen is as yet unknown. In the PCR, 60 Vbeta and 13 Jbeta primers were used. Clones were read by immunoSEQ multiplex PCR, and TCRdb kept only the in-frame ones, dropping some. Of under 150,000 clones in the sample, roughly 82% were seen once. This specimen comes from a study of cytomegalovirus exposure and HLA in healthy donors. Study details: Early on, a data release was issued that held some 85 million unique TCRs from HLA-typed donors.

General study points: Reports showed the classifier diagnosing cytomegalovirus status with high specificity and sensitivity. A later analysis linked a missense variant in DCLRE1C to the trimming of TCR beta V and J genes.

The donors comprised healthy bone marrow donors. Trimming left V 9 bases short and J 1 base short, with 17 bases between. The germline gives CDR1 SGHNT, CDR2 YYREEE (reference sequence). The length of the CDR3 is 15 residues. The gene calls are TRBV5-4 and TRBJ2-1, with D tentatively TRBD2 (7 bases). The sequence was collected from a boy between 10 and 17 years old in good health and CMV-seronegative. Sequencing was performed on PBMCs. The CDR3 DNA reads as TGTGCCACCAGGAGGGGGGGGTCATCCTACAATGAGCAGTTCTTC. Protein product: CATRRGGSSYNEQFF.